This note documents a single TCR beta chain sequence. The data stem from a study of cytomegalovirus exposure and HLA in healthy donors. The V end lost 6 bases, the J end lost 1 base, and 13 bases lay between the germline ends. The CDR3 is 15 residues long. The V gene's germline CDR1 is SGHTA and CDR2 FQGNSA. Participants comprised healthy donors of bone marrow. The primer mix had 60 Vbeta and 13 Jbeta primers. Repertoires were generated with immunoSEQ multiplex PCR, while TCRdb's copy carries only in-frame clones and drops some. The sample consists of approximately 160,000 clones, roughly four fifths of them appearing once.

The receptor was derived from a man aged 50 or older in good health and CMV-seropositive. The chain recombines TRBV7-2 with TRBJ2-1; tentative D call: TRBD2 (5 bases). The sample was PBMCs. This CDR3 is CASRRSRESYNEQFF. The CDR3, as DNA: TGTGCCAGCAGACGATCAAGGGAGTCCTACAATGAGCAGTTCTTC.